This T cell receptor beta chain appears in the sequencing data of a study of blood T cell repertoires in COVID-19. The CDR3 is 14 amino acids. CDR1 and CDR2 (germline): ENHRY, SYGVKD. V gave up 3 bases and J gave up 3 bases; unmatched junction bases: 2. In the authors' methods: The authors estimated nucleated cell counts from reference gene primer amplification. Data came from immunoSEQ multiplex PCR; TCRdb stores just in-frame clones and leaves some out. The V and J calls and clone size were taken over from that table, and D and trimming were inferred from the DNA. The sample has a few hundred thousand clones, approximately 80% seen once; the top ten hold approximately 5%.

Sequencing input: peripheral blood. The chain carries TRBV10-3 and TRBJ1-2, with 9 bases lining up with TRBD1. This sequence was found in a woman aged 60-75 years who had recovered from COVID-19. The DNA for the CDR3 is TGTGCCATCAGTGACCGGACAGGGGACTATGGCTACACCTTC. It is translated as CAISDRTGDYGYTF.